This TCR beta chain was profiled in a study of OX40 agonist ivuxolimab in advanced cancers. Systemic immunosuppression or autoimmune disease history was grounds to exclude patients. The CDR3 loop spans 13 amino acids. Germline CDR1 and CDR2: KGHSH and LQKENI. After removal of 2 bases from V and 14 bases from J, the junction contained 10 bases not matched to a gene. The table came from immunoSEQ multiplex PCR; TCRdb's copy has only in-frame clones and leaves some out. Seen here are about 50,000 clones, 84% observed once, and the top ten hold just over 3%. The chain carries TRBV18 and TRBJ2-5, with 8 bases aligning to TRBD2. The material was CD4+ or CD8+ T cells sorted from blood, obtained in a trial of the OX40 agonist ivuxolimab. The clonotype originates from an adult with an advanced solid tumor such as melanoma, head and neck, liver or kidney cancer. DNA for the CDR3: TGTGCCAGCTCACCAGGGCTAGCGGGCTTCCTCTACTTC. Translating gives CASSPGLAGFLYF.